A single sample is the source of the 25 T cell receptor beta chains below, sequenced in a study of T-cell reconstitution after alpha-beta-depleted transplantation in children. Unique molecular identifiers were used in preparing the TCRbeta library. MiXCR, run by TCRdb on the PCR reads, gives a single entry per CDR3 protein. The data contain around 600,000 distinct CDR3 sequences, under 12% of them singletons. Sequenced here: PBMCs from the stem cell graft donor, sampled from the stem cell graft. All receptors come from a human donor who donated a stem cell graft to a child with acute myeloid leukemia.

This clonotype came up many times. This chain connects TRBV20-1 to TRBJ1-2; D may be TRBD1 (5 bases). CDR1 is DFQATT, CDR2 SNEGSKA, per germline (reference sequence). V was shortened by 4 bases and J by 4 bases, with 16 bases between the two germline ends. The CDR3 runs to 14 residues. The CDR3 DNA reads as TGCAGTGCTACCAGACAGCTTTCTATCTATGGCTACACCTTC. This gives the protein CSATRQLSIYGYTF.

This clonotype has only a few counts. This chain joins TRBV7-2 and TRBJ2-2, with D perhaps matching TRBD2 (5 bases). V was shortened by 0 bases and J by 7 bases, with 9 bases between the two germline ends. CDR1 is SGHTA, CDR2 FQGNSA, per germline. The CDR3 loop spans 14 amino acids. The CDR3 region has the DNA TGTGCCAGCAGCTTAGCTCTAGCTGGCGGGGAGCTGTTTTTT. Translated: CASSLALAGGELFF.

In DNA form, the CDR3 reads TGCGCCAGCAGCTTCGTCGGGAGTAGTCGCTACGAGCAGTACTTC. This encodes CASSFVGSSRYEQYF. This chain connects TRBV5-1 to TRBJ2-7; tentatively, D is TRBD2 (6 bases). The germline V and J ends were trimmed by 2 bases and 3 bases, with 15 bases remaining between them. The CDR3 runs 15 residues. CDR1 and CDR2 (germline): SGHRS, YFSETQ.

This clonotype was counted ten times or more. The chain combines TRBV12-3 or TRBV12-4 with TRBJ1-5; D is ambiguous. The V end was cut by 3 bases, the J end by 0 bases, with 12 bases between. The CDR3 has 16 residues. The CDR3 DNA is TGTGCCAGCAGTTTTGGAGGGTTTGATAGCAATCAGCCCCAGCATTTT. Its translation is CASSFGGFDSNQPQHF.

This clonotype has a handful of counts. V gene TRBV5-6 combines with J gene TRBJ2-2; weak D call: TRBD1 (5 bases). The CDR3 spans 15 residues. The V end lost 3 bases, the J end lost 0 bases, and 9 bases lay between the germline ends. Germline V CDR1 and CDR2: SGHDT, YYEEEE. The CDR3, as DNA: TGTGCCAGCAGCTCCGGACACTCGAACACCGGGGAGCTGTTTTTT. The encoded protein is CASSSGHSNTGELFF. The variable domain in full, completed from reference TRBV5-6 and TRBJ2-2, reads DAGVTQSPTHLIKTRGQQVTLRCSPKSGHDTVSWYQQALGQGPQFIFQYYEEEERQRGNFPDRFSGHQFPNYSSELNVNALLLGDSALYLCASSSGHSNTGELFFGEGSRLTVL.

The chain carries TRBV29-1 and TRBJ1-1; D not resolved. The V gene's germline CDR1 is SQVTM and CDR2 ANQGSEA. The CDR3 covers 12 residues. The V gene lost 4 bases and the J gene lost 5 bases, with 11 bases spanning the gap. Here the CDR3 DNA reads TGCAGCGTTGTGGGGAGTGGGACTGAAGCTTTCTTT. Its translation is CSVVGSGTEAFF.

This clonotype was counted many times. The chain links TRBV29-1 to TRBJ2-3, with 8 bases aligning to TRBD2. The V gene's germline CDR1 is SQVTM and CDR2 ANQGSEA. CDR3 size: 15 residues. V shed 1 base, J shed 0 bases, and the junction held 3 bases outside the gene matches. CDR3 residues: CSVEASSGSTDTQYF. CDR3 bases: TGCAGCGTTGAAGCATCTAGCGGGAGCACAGATACGCAGTATTTT.

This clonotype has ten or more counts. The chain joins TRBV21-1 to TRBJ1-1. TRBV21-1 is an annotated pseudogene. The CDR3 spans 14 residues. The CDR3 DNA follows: TGTGCCAGCAGCAAGGGGTCGGTGAACACTGAAGCTTTCTTT. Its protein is CASSKGSVNTEAFF.

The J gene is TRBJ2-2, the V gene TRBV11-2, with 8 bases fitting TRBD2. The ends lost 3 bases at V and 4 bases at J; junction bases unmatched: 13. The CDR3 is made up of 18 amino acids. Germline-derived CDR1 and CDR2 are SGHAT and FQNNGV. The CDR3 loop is CASSFGLMSGRRTGELFF. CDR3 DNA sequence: TGTGCCAGCAGCTTCGGGTTGATGAGCGGGAGACGCACCGGGGAGCTGTTTTTT.

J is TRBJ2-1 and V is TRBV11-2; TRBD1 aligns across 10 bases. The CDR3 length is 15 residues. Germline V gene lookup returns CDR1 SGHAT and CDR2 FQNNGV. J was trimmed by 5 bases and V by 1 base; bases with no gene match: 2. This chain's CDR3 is CASSLGQGAHNEQFF. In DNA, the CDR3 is TGTGCCAGCAGCTTAGGACAGGGGGCACACAATGAGCAGTTCTTC.

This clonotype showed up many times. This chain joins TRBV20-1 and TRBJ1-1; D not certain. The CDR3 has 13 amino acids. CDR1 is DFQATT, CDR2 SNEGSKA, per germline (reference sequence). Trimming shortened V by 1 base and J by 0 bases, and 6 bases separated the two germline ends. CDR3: CSARGGVNTEAFF. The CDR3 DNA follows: TGCAGTGCTAGAGGAGGAGTGAACACTGAAGCTTTCTTT.

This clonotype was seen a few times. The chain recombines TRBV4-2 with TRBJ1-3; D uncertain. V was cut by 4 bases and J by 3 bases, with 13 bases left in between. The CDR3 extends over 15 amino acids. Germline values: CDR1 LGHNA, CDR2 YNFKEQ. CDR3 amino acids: CASSPPRDYGNTIYF. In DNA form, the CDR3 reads TGTGCCAGCAGCCCCCCGCGGGATTATGGAAACACCATATATTTT.

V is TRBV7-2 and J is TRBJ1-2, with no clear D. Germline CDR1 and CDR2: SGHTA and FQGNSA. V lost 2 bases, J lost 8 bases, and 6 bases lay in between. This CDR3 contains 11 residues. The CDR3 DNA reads TGTGCCAGCAGCTTAACGCGAGGCTACACCTTC. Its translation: CASSLTRGYTF.

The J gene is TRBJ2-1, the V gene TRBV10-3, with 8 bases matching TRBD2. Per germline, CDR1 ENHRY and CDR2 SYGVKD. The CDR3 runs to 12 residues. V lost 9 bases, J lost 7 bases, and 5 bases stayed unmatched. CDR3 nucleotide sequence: TGTGCCATTTCGACGGGGGGGAATGAGCAGTTCTTC. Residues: CAISTGGNEQFF.

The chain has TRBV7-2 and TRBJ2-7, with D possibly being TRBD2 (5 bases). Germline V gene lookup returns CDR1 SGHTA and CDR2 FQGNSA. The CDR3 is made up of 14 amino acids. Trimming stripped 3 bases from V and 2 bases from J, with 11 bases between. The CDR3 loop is CASSLGATTYEQYF. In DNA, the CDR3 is TGTGCCAGCAGCTTGGGAGCGACAACCTACGAGCAGTACTTC. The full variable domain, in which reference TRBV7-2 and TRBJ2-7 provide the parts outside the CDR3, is GAGVSQSPSNKVTEKGKDVELRCDPISGHTALYWYRQSLGQGLEFLIYFQGNSAPDKSGLPSDRFSAERTGGSVSTLTIQRTQQEDSAVYLCASSLGATTYEQYFGPGTRLTVT.

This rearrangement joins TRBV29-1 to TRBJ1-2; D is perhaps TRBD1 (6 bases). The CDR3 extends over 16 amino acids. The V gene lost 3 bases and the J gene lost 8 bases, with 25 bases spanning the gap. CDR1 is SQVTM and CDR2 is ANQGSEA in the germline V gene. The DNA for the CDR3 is TGCAGCGTTGATTCTCTTCGGGCGGGGGCAACGTTAGGCTACACCTTC. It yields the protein CSVDSLRAGATLGYTF.

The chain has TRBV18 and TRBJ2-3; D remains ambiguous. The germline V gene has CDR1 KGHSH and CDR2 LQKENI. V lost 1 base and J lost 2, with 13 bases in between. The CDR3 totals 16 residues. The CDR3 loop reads CASSPRNYGSTDTQYF. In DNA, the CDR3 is TGTGCCAGCTCACCACGGAACTACGGATCCACAGATACGCAGTATTTT.

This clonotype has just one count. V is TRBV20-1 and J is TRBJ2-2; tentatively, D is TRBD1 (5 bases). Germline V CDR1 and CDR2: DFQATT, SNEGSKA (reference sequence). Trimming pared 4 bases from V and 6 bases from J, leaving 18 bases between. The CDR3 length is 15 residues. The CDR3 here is CSATGDSPTAGELFF. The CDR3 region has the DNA TGCAGTGCTACCGGCGACAGTCCTACCGCCGGGGAGCTGTTTTTT.

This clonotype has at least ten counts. CDR3 protein: CSASPSGRTDTQYF. Written as DNA, the CDR3 is TGCAGTGCTAGCCCTAGCGGGCGCACAGATACGCAGTATTTT. The chain links TRBV20-1 to TRBJ2-3, with TRBD2 matching 8 bases. Trimming cost V 3 bases and J 1 base; bases outside gene matches: 3. The CDR3 length is 14 residues. The germline V gene has CDR1 DFQATT and CDR2 SNEGSKA (reference sequence).

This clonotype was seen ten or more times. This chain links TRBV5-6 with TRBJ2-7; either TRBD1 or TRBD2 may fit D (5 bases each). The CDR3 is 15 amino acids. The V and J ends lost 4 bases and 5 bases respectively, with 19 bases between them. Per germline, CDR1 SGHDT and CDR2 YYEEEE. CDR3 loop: CASSNWGSIGNEQYF. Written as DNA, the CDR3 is TGTGCCAGCAGCAACTGGGGGTCTATCGGAAACGAGCAGTACTTC.

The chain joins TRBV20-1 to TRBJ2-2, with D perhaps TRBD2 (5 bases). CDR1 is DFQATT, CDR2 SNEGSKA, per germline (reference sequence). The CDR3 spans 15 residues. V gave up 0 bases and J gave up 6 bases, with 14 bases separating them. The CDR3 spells CSARDPTGRAGELFF. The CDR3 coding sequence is TGCAGTGCTAGAGATCCCACTGGGAGAGCCGGGGAGCTGTTTTTT.

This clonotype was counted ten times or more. CDR3 amino acids: CASRRSMNTEAFF. The CDR3, as DNA: TGCGCCAGCAGACGGAGCATGAACACTGAAGCTTTCTTT. The chain has TRBV5-1 and TRBJ1-1; D is unresolved. The CDR3 spans 13 residues. In germline, CDR1 is SGHRS, CDR2 YFSETQ. V was clipped by 5 bases and J by 0 bases, with 8 bases between them.

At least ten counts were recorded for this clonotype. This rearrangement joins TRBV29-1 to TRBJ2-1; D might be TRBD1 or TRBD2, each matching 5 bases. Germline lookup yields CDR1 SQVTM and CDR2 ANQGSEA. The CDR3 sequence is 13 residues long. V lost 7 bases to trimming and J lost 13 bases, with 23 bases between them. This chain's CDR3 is CSAGIKSGGGQFF. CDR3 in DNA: TGCAGCGCTGGGATTAAAAGCGGTGGGGGACAGTTCTTC.

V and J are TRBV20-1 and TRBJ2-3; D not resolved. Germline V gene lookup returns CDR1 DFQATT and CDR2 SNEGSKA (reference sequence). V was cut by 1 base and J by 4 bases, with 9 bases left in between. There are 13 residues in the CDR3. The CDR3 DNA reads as TGCAGTGCTAGAGGGGATTTGGCAGATACGCAGTATTTT. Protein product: CSARGDLADTQYF.

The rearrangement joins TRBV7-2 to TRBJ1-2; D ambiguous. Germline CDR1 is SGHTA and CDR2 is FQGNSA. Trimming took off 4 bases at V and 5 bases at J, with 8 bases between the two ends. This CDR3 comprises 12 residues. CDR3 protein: CASSSNQYGYTF. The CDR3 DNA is TGTGCCAGCAGCTCAAACCAATATGGCTACACCTTC. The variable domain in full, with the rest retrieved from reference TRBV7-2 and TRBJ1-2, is GAGVSQSPSNKVTEKGKDVELRCDPISGHTALYWYRQSLGQGLEFLIYFQGNSAPDKSGLPSDRFSAERTGGSVSTLTIQRTQQEDSAVYLCASSSNQYGYTFGSGTRLTVV.